The T cell receptor (beta chain) described here comes from a study of blood T cell repertoires in COVID-19. Study-level information: T cells, B-cell-depleted T cells, or PBMCs supplied cDNA or gDNA.

CDR1 LNHDA and CDR2 SQIVND come from the germline V gene (reference sequence). V lost 3 bases and J 5 bases, leaving 10 bases between the germline ends. CDR3 length: 13 amino acids. Produced via immunoSEQ multiplex PCR; TCRdb's table is partial and in-frame only. Here the sample spans about 210,000 clones, under 85% being singletons. The Seattle site enrolled patients during active infection and followed them longitudinally. Material for sequencing was peripheral blood. The chain carries TRBV19 and TRBJ1-1; D possibly corresponds to TRBD1 (6 bases). The TCR originated in a woman aged 80 or over with COVID-19, enrolled during active disease. In DNA form, the CDR3 reads TGTGCCAGTAGTATGGTCCAGGGGACTGAAGCTTTCTTT. Amino acids: CASSMVQGTEAFF.